A few counts support the clone carrying this TCR beta chain. Its cognate antigen is unknown. Time point defined: patch test 1, 2 weeks after DPC sensitization. Treatment specified: therapeutic diphenylcyclopropenone sensitization with weekly scalp DPC. The study enrolled 18 to 70-year-old alopecia patients suitable for DPC. The data derive from a study of human T cells and chemical hapten exposure. Per the germline V gene, CDR1 is SQVTM and CDR2 is ANQGSEA. This CDR3 has 15 amino acids. Trimming removed 4 bases at V and 2 bases at J, with 17 bases between. TCRdb reanalysed the RACE reads using MiXCR and keeps one entry per CDR3 protein. The sample shows 150,000 to 200,000 distinct CDR3 sequences, roughly 15% of them seen only once. Findings of the study overall: The study found expanded TCRs formed significantly more large CDR3 similarity clusters than controls.

V and J are TRBV29-1 and TRBJ2-5; D might be TRBD1 (6 bases). This receptor was taken from a woman in her twenties or thirties with alopecia areata. Some clones in this sample may be carry-over from other donors' samples. Specimen: whole blood, collected in connection with sensitization to the hapten diphenylcyclopropenone (DPC). The CDR3 DNA reads as TGCAGCGTTGCTCTTCAGGGGACCTTGCAAGAGACCCAGTACTTC. Translating gives CSVALQGTLQETQYF.